This T cell receptor beta chain appears in the sequencing data of a study of CD8 T cells in ankylosing spondylitis (dated by TCRdb to the late 2010s). About the full investigation: T cell receptor beta repertoires were profiled in healthy donors and ankylosing spondylitis patients so that disease-linked TCR variants could be found. The whole study cohort included over a hundred healthy donors and roughly 24 ankylosing spondylitis patients. Samples of peripheral blood were taken, and for ankylosing spondylitis patients, synovial fluid was collected as well.

Overall study outcomes, separate from this receptor: A TCR beta motif made up of several highly homologous amino acid variants appeared to be characteristic of blood from ankylosing spondylitis patients. The disease-linked clones were reported as significantly enriched in matched synovial fluid samples from ankylosing spondylitis patients. Some TCR beta motif variants had previously been reported in synovial fluid and blood of reactive arthritis patients, which suggested common disease-initiation mechanisms. In peripheral blood, the disease-linked clones were found at relatively low frequencies and had a CD8+ phenotype.

The sample holds many counts of this clonotype. No cognate antigen has been identified for it. Base qualities are not provided; no much larger clone lies one nucleotide away. The sequencer was an Illumina MiSeq. Quantitative 5'-RACE with molecular barcodes was the method used to prepare the TCR beta libraries. From the authors' description of their analysis: A new computational method based on a probabilistic model of VDJ rearrangement was used to identify disease-linked TCR variants. TCRdb applied fastp at Q25 and MiXCR to the public reads, then kept only in-frame beta chains. Rows merge per CDR3 protein into single entries with the most common DNA and genes. For this entry, the V and J calls and clone size follow TCRdb and not the study's own pipeline. The sample table shows about 27,000 distinct CDR3 sequences, and 7.9% are seen once. Clones ranked in the top ten supply under 35% of the sample. Sequencing used blood. The sequence derives from a male donor with ankylosing spondylitis or in good health (not recorded which).

The CDR3 protein sequence reads: CASSYSKAVGRDTEAFF. The nucleotide sequence is given as TGTGCCAGCAGTTACTCGAAAGCGGTAGGAAGGGACACTGAAGCTTTCTTT. The chain is assembled from TRBV6-2 or TRBV6-3 and TRBJ1-1; a confident D gene designation cannot be given. From the cysteine through the phenylalanine, the CDR3 covers 17 amino acids. This entry keeps only the CDR3 DNA: 51 bases, framed from base 1. V and J lose 0 bases and 3 bases, and a span of 17 bases separates them. From the germline V gene, CDR1 is MNHEY and CDR2 is SVGEGT.